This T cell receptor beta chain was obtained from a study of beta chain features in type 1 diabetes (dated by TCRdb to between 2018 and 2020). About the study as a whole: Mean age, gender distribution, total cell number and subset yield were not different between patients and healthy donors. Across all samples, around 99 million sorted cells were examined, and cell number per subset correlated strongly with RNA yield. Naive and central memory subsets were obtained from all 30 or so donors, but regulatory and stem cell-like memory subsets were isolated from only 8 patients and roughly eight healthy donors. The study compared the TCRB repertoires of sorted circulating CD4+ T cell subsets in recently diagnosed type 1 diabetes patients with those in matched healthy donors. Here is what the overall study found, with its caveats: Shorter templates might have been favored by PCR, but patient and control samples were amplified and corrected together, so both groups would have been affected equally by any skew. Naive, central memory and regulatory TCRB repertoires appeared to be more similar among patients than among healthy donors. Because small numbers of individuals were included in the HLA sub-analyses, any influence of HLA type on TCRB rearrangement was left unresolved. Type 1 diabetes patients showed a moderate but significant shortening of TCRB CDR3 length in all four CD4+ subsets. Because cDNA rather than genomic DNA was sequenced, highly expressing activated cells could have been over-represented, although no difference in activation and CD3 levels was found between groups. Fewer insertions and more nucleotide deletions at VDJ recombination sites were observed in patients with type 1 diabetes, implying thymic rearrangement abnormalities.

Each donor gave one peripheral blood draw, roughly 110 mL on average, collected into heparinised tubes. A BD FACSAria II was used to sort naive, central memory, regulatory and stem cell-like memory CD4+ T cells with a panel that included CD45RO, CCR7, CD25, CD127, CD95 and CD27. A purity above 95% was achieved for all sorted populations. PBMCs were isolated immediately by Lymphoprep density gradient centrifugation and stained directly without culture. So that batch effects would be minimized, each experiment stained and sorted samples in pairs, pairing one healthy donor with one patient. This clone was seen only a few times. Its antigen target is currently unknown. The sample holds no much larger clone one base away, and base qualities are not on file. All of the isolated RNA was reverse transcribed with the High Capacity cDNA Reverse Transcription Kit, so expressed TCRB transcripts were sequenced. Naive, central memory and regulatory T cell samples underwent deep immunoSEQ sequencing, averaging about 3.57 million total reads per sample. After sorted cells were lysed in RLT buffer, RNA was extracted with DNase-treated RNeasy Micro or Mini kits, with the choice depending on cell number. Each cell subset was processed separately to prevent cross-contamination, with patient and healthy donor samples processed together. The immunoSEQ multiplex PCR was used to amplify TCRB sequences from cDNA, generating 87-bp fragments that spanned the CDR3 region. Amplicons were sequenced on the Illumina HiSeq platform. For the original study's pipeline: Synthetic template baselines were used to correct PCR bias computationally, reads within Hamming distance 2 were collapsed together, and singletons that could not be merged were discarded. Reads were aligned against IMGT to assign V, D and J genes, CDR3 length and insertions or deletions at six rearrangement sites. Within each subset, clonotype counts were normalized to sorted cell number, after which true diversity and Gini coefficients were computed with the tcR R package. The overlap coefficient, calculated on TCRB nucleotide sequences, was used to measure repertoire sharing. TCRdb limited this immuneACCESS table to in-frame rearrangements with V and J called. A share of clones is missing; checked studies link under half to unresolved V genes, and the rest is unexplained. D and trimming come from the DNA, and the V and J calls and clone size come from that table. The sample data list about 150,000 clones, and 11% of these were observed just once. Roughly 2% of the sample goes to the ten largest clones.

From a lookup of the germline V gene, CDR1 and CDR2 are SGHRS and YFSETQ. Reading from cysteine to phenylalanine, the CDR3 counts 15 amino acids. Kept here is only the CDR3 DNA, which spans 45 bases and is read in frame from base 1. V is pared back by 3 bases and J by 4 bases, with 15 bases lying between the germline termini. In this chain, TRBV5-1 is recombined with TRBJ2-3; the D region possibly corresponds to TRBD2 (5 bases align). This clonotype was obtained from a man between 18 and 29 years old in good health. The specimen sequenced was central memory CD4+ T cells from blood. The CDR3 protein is CASSWSDYGADTQYF. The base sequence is TGCGCCAGCAGCTGGAGCGATTACGGGGCAGATACGCAGTATTTT.